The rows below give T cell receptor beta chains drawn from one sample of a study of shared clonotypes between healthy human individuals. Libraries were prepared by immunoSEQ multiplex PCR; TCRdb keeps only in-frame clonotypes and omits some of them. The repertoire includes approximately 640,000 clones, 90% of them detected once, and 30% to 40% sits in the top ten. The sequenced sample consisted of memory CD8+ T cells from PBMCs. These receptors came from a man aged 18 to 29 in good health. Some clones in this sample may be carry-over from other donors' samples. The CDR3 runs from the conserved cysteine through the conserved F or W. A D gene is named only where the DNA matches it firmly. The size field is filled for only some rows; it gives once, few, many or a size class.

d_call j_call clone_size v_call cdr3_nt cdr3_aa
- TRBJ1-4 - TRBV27 TGTGCCAGCAGTTTTGAGAGGAGGGACGAAAAACTGTTTTTT CASSFERRDEKLFF
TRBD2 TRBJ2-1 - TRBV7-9 TGTGCCAGCAGCCCTGGGGGACTAGCGGGACGATTCAATGAGCAGTTCTTC CASSPGGLAGRFNEQFF
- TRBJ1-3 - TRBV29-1 TGCAGCGTCCGTGCGGAGGGGGAGGGTGGAAACACCATATATTTT CSVRAEGEGGNTIYF
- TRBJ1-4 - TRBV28 TGTGCCAGCAGTTACATCTCCCCGGGACTGTTTTTT CASSYISPGLFF
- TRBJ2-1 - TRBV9 TGTGCCAGCAGCGCCCTCGCCGGGGACCCAACTTCGGAGCAGTTCTTC CASSALAGDPTSEQFF
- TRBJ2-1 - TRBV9 TGTGCCAGCAGCGTAGGAAGTGGGCCCTACAATGAGCAGTTCTTC CASSVGSGPYNEQFF
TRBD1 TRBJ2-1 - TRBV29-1 TGCAGCGTTGAAGATGCGGACAGGGACTCCTACAATGAGCAGTTCTTC CSVEDADRDSYNEQFF
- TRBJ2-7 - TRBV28 TGTGCCAGCAGTCCACGTACCCCGGGACTCTCGCCGGGGGAGCAGTACTTC CASSPRTPGLSPGEQYF
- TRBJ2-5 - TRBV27 TGTGCCAGCAGTACCCTACCAGGGTTCCAAGAGACCCAGTACTTC CASSTLPGFQETQYF
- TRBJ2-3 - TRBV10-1 TGCGCCAGCAGTGAGTCTAGAGGGGCCACAGATACGCAGTATTTT CASSESRGATDTQYF
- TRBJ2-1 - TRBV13 TGTGCCAGCAGCGCCCCTCGGGGAGGTGGCAATGAGCAGTTCTTC CASSAPRGGGNEQFF
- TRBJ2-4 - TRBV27 TGTGCCAGCAGTTTATTTGCCCGGGCCAAAAACATTCAGTACTTC CASSLFARAKNIQYF
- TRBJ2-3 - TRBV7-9 TGTGCCAGCAAATCCTTTACGATCGACACAGATACGCAGTATTTT CASKSFTIDTDTQYF
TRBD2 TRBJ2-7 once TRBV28 TGTGCCAGCAGTCCATTTCAGCGGGAGGTAGAGTACTTC CASSPFQREVEYF
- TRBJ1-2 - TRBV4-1 TGCGCCAGCAGCCAAGATTTCCAGGGAATTAGTCTAGGCTACACCTTC CASSQDFQGISLGYTF
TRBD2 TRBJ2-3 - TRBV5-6 TGTGCCAGCAGCTCCGAGTGGGGACTAGCGGAAGATACGCAGTATTTT CASSSEWGLAEDTQYF
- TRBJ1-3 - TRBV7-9 TGTGCCAGCAGCTCCCGGACATCGAGCTCTGGAAACACCATATATTTT CASSSRTSSSGNTIYF
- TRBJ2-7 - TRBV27 TGTGCCAGCAGTTTCGGCAGGGCCGCATACGAGCAGTACTTC CASSFGRAAYEQYF
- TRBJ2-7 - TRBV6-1 TGTGCCAGCAGTGACTCAAACAGGCCCTACGAGCAGTACTTC CASSDSNRPYEQYF
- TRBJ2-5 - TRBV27 TGTGCCAGCAGTAGAGCCCCAGAGTTGGAGACCCAGTACTTC CASSRAPELETQYF
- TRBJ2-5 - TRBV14 TGTGCCAGCAGCCAAGATCGGGGGCACGAGACCCAGTACTTC CASSQDRGHETQYF
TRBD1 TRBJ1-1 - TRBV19 TGTGCCAGTAACCCGGGACAGGGGGCCGCTGAAGCTTTCTTT CASNPGQGAAEAFF